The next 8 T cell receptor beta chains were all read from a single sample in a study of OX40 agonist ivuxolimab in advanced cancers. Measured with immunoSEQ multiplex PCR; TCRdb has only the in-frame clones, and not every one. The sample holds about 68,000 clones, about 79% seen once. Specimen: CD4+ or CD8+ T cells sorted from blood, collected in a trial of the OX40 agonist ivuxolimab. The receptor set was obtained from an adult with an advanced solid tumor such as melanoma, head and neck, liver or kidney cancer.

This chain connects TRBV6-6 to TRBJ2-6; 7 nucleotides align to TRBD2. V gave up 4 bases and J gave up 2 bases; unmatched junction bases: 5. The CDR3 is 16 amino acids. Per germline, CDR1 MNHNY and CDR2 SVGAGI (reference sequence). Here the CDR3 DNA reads TGTGCCAGCAGTTCCCGGGAGGTCGCTGGGGCCAACGTCCTGACTTTC. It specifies CASSSREVAGANVLTF.

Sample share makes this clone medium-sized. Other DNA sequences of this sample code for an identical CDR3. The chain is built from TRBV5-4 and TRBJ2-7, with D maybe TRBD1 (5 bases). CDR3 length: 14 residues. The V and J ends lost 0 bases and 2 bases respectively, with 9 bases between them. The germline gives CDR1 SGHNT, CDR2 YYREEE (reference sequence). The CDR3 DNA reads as TGTGCCAGCAGCTTGGCAGGGCTGACCTACGAGCAGTACTTC. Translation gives CASSLAGLTYEQYF.

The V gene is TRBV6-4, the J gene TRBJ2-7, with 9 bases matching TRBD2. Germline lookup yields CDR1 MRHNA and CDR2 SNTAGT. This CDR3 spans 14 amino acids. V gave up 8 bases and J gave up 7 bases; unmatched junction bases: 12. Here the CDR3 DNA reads TGTGCCAGCCCCTTCAGCGGGAGGTCGCGAGAGCAGTACTTC. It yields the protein CASPFSGRSREQYF.

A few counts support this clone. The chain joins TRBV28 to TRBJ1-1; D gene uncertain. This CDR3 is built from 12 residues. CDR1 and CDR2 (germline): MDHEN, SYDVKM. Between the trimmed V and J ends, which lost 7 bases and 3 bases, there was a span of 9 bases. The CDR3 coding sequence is TGTGCCAGCATTGATGTAGACACTGAAGCTTTCTTT. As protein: CASIDVDTEAFF.

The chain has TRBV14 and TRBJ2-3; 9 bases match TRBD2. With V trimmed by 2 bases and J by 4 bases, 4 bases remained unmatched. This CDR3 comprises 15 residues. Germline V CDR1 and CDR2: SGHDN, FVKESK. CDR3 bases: TGTGCCAGCAGCCAACTAGCGGGATTCGCAGATACGCAGTATTTT. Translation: CASSQLAGFADTQYF. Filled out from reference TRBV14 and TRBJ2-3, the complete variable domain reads EAGVTQFPSHSVIEKGQTVTLRCDPISGHDNLYWYRRVMGKEIKFLLHFVKESKQDESGMPNNRFLAERTGGTYSTLKVQPAELEDSGVYFCASSQLAGFADTQYFGPGTRLTVL.

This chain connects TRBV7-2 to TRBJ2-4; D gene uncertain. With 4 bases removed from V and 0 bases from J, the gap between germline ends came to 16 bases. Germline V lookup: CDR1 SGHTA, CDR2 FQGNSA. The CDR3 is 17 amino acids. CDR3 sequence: CASSSQTLSLAKNIQYF. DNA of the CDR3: TGTGCCAGCAGCTCACAGACTCTCAGCTTAGCCAAAAACATTCAGTACTTC.

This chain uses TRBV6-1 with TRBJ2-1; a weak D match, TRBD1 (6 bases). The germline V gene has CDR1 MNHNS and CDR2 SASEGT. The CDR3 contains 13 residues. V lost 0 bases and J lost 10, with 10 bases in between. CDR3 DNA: TGTGCCAGCAGTGAAGCGGGGGCGCGGGAGCAGTTCTTC. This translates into CASSEAGAREQFF.

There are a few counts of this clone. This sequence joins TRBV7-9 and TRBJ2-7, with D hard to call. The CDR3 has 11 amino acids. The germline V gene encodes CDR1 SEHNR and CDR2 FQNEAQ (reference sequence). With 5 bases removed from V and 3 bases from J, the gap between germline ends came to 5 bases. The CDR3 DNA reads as TGTGCCAGCAGCCTCTACTACGAGCAGTACTTC. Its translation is CASSLYYEQYF.